This note documents a single T cell receptor (beta chain) sequence. This record comes from a study of cytomegalovirus exposure and HLA in healthy donors. PCR used 60 Vbeta primers and 13 Jbeta primers. Sequenced by immunoSEQ multiplex PCR; TCRdb stores in-frame clones only, minus some. The table lists fewer than 200,000 clones, about 70% of them singletons, with roughly 4.4% in the top ten. Sequencing was performed on PBMCs. The receptor was isolated from a woman aged 18-29 years in good health and CMV-seropositive.

This CDR3 reads CASRIGGPAIHNEQFF. CDR3 bases: TGTGCCAGCAGAATAGGAGGTCCTGCAATCCATAATGAGCAGTTCTTC. The rearrangement links TRBV6-6 to TRBJ2-1, with D perhaps matching TRBD2 (5 bases). V lost 6 bases and J lost 7, with 22 bases in between. Germline V gene lookup returns CDR1 MNHNY and CDR2 SVGAGI (reference sequence). The CDR3 totals 16 residues.